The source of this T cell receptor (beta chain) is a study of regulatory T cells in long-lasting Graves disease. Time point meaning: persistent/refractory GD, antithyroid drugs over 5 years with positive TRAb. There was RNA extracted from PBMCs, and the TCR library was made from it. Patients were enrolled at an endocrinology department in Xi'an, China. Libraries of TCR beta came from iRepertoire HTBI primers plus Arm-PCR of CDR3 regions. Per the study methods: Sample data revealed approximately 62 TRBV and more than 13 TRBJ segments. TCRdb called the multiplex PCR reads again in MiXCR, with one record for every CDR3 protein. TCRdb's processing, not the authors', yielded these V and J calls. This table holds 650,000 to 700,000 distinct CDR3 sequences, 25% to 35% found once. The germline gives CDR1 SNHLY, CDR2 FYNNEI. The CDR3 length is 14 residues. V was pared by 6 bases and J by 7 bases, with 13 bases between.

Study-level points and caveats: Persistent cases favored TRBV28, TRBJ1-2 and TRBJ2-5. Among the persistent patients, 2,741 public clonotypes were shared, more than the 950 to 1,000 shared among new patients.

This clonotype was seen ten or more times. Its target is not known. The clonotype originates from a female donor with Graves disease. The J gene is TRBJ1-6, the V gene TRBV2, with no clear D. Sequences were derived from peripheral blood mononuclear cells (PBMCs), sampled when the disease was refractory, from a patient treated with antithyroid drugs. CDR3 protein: CASRDRVSNSPLHF. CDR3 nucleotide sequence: TGTGCCAGCAGGGATAGGGTCTCGAATTCACCCCTCCACTTT.